The rows below give T cell receptor beta chains drawn from one sample of a study of CD8+ T cells in alopecia areata. Profiled with immunoSEQ multiplex PCR; TCRdb holds only in-frame clones, not every one. The sample carries 130,000 to 150,000 clones, roughly 82% recorded once. Sequenced here: CD8+ T cells sorted from blood, sampled at week 4, from a patient treated with tofacitinib. These receptors all come from a human donor with alopecia areata. Each CDR3 is given with its conserved first and last residue. A D gene is named only where the DNA matches it firmly. Expanded clones get a size class; other rows say once, few or many, or leave the size out.

size: -
J: TRBJ1-3
D: -
V: TRBV19
CDR3: CASSIASGSGNTIYF
DNA: TGTGCCAGTAGTATCGCCAGCGGCTCTGGAAACACCATATATTTT

size: -
J: TRBJ2-1
D: -
V: TRBV27
CDR3: CASSLYRTGRADEQFF
DNA: TGTGCCAGCAGTTTATATCGTACAGGGCGGGCAGATGAGCAGTTCTTC

size: few
J: TRBJ1-1
D: -
V: TRBV29-1
CDR3: CSATAGVPEAFF
DNA: TGCAGCGCCACGGCAGGCGTACCTGAAGCTTTCTTT

size: once
J: TRBJ2-1
D: TRBD2
V: TRBV9
CDR3: CASSVGLGASYNEQFF
DNA: TGTGCCAGCAGCGTTGGACTAGGAGCATCCTACAATGAGCAGTTCTTC

size: -
J: TRBJ2-5
D: -
V: TRBV7-9
CDR3: CASSLGGGKETQYF
DNA: TGTGCCAGCAGCTTAGGAGGTGGCAAGGAGACCCAGTACTTC

size: -
J: TRBJ2-3
D: TRBD2
V: TRBV15
CDR3: CATSRRRLAGGRDTQYF
DNA: TGTGCCACCAGCAGACGCCGACTAGCGGGTGGTAGAGATACGCAGTATTTT

size: -
J: TRBJ2-3
D: TRBD2
V: TRBV7-7
CDR3: CASSFYPSGGPTDTQYF
DNA: TGTGCTAGCAGCTTTTACCCTAGCGGGGGGCCTACAGATACGCAGTATTTT

size: -
J: TRBJ1-2
D: TRBD1
V: TRBV7-2
CDR3: CASSIRDRPFLNYGYTF
DNA: TGTGCCAGCAGCATCCGGGACAGGCCGTTTCTAAACTATGGCTACACCTTC

size: -
J: TRBJ2-5
D: -
V: TRBV7-2
CDR3: CASSPSGFPETQYF
DNA: TGTGCCAGCAGCCCCTCGGGGTTCCCGGAGACCCAGTACTTC

size: -
J: TRBJ2-5
D: -
V: TRBV7-6
CDR3: CASSPHGLAGAGAAQYF
DNA: TGTGCCAGCAGCCCCCATGGGTTGGCGGGGGCTGGGGCGGCCCAGTACTTC

size: few
J: TRBJ2-1
D: -
V: TRBV29-1
CDR3: CSVQDGYNEQFF
DNA: TGCAGCGTTCAGGACGGCTACAATGAGCAGTTCTTC

size: -
J: TRBJ2-7
D: -
V: TRBV9
CDR3: CASSVASTSYEQYF
DNA: TGTGCCAGCAGCGTAGCTTCCACCTCCTACGAGCAGTACTTC

size: few
J: TRBJ2-5
D: -
V: TRBV7-9
CDR3: CASSLVLGIQETQYF
DNA: TGTGCCAGCAGCTTAGTGTTGGGCATCCAAGAGACCCAGTACTTC

size: few
J: TRBJ2-2
D: TRBD1
V: TRBV15
CDR3: CATGRGLNTGELFF
DNA: TGTGCCACTGGCAGGGGGCTGAACACCGGGGAGCTGTTTTTT

size: -
J: TRBJ2-7
D: -
V: TRBV7-6
CDR3: CASSPAGAPFEQYF
DNA: TGTGCCAGCAGCCCGGCGGGGGCCCCTTTCGAGCAGTACTTC

size: few
J: TRBJ2-7
D: -
V: TRBV27
CDR3: CASSPRGTEEPSYEQYF
DNA: TGTGCCAGCAGCCCGCGGGGAACGGAAGAACCCTCCTACGAGCAGTACTTC

size: -
J: TRBJ1-4
D: TRBD1
V: TRBV7-6
CDR3: CASSVGTGANEKLFF
DNA: TGTGCCAGCAGCGTAGGGACAGGGGCTAATGAAAAACTGTTTTTT

size: -
J: TRBJ2-5
D: TRBD2
V: TRBV28
CDR3: CASSHRTSGAHQYF
DNA: TGTGCCAGCAGTCACCGCACTAGCGGGGCCCACCAGTACTTC

size: -
J: TRBJ2-7
D: -
V: TRBV7-9
CDR3: CASSLEVDVDEQYF
DNA: TGTGCCAGCAGCTTAGAAGTAGATGTGGACGAGCAGTACTTC

size: -
J: TRBJ2-7
D: -
V: TRBV4-1
CDR3: CASSQTGTLYEQYF
DNA: TGCGCCAGCAGCCAGACCGGGACGCTCTACGAGCAGTACTTC

size: once
J: TRBJ2-1
D: -
V: TRBV27
CDR3: CASSSSRTRYEQFF
DNA: TGTGCCAGCAGTTCAAGCAGGACACGATATGAGCAGTTCTTC

size: -
J: TRBJ2-5
D: -
V: TRBV5-4
CDR3: CASSSGTALQETQYF
DNA: TGTGCCAGCAGCTCTGGGACGGCCCTTCAAGAGACCCAGTACTTC

size: -
J: TRBJ2-7
D: -
V: TRBV21-1
CDR3: CASSKAPGGPSYEQYF
DNA: TGTGCCAGCAGCAAAGCGCCGGGGGGGCCCTCCTACGAGCAGTACTTC

size: -
J: TRBJ1-3
D: -
V: TRBV7-6
CDR3: CASSLNHPPGFSGNTIYF
DNA: TGTGCCAGCAGCTTAAATCATCCACCGGGGTTCTCTGGAAACACCATATATTTT

size: -
J: TRBJ1-2
D: -
V: TRBV27
CDR3: CASSLSPRVGYTF
DNA: TGTGCCAGCAGTTTATCACCCAGGGTTGGCTACACCTTC

size: -
J: TRBJ2-2
D: -
V: TRBV11-2
CDR3: CASSLEGPNTGELFF
DNA: TGTGCCAGCAGCTTAGAAGGTCCGAACACCGGGGAGCTGTTTTTT

size: -
J: TRBJ1-1
D: -
V: TRBV6-6
CDR3: CASSPIRMNTEAFF
DNA: TGTGCCAGCAGTCCAATACGGATGAACACTGAAGCTTTCTTT

size: -
J: TRBJ2-7
D: -
V: TRBV7-9
CDR3: CASSLDLAGSSYEQYF
DNA: TGTGCCAGCAGCTTAGATTTGGCCGGGAGCTCCTACGAGCAGTACTTC

size: once
J: TRBJ2-5
D: -
V: TRBV7-8
CDR3: CASSLALVGEETQYF
DNA: TGTGCCAGCAGCTTAGCGCTCGTTGGGGAAGAGACCCAGTACTTC

size: once
J: TRBJ1-1
D: -
V: TRBV9
CDR3: CASSVGGMNTEAFF
DNA: TGTGCCAGCAGCGTAGGAGGGATGAACACTGAAGCTTTCTTT

size: -
J: TRBJ2-2
D: -
V: TRBV7-2
CDR3: CASSHNSFPGELFF
DNA: TGTGCCAGCAGCCACAATAGTTTTCCCGGGGAGCTGTTTTTT

size: once
J: TRBJ1-6
D: TRBD1
V: TRBV6-5
CDR3: CASYIGGGSPLHF
DNA: TGTGCCAGTTACATAGGGGGCGGATCACCCCTCCACTTT